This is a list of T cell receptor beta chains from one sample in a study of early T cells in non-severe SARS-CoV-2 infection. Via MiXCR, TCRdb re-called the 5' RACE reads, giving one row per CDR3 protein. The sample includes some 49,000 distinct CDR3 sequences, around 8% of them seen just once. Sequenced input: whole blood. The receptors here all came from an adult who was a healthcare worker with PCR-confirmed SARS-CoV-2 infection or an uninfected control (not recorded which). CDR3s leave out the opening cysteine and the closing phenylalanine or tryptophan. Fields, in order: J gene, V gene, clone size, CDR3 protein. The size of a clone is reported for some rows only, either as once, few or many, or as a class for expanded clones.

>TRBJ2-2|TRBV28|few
ASLGGGANTGELF
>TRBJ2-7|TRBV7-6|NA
ASSLSPSVEQY
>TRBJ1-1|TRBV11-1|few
ASSLTRGMNTEAF
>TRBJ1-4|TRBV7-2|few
ASSSTLGHLGLRLF
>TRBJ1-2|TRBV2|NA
ASSADQVSYGYT
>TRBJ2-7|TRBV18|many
ASSPRGAYEQY
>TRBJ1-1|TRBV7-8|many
ASSVDRLNTEAF
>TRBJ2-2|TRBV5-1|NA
ASSLPGQSAGELF
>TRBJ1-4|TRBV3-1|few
ASSMLQGDEKLF
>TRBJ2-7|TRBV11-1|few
ASSFQAGRIGYEQY
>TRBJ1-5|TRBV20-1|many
SARSPGENQPQH
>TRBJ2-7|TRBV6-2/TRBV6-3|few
ASSSTPGRDYEQY
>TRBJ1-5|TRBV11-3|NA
ANTQDREVGSNQPQH
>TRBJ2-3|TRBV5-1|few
ASSTGTSGTTDTQY
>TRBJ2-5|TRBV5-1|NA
ASSLLAPHIQETQY
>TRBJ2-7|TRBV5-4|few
ASSSLGQGDYEQY
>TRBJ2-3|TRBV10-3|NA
AISGGGRATSTDTQY
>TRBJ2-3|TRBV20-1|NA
SAKEPGMRTDTQY
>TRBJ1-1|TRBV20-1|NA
SARDRGALNTEAF
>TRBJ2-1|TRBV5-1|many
ASSSQSSYNEQF
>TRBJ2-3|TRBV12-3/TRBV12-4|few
ASSLEREYTQY
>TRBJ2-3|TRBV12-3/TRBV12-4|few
ASRVAGASTDTQY
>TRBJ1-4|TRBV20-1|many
SARDNRGISTNEKLF
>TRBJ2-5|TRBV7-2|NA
ASSSIADGETQY
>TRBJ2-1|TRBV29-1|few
SGGTGFDNEQF
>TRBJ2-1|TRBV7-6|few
ASSSIQTSGGFYEQF
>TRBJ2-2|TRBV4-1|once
ASSIRQGFSNTGELF
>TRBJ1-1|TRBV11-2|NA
ASSFSSTEAF
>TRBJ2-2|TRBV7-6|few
ASSLSRTGSKTGELF
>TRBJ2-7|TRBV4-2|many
ASSQEVTGIYEQY
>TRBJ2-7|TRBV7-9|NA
ASSVLDLPSYEQY
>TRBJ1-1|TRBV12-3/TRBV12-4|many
ASSQYRRDTEAF
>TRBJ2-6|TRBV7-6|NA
ASSSSTGTYSGANVLT
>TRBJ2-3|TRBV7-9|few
ASNLAGASYGDTQY
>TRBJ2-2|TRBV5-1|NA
ASQRMRNTGELF
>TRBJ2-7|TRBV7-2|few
ASSLVFSVLSSYEQY
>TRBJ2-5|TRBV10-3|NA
AIRRRRGPQETQY
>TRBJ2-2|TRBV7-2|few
ASSLVSSGTGDGELF
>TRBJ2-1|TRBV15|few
ATSRVTTSGYNEQF
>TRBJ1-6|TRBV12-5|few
ASGFGQSDNSPLH
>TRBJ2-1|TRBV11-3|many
ASSLIGSNEQF